This is a list of T cell receptor beta chains from one sample in a study of neoadjuvant nivolumab and ipilimumab in lung cancer. Assay: immunoSEQ multiplex PCR; the TCRdb copy retains only in-frame clones and omits some. The sample consists of approximately 30,000 clones, approximately 90% of them appearing once. The starting material was peripheral blood, obtained after neoadjuvant nivolumab, alone or with ipilimumab, at or shortly before surgery. The source is an adult with non-small cell lung cancer. CDR3s include the opening cysteine and the closing phenylalanine or tryptophan. Fields, in order: J gene, clone size, V gene, D gene, CDR3 length, CDR3 DNA, CDR3 protein. D genes are given only for firm matches. A clone size is listed for some rows: how often the clone was seen (once, few, many), or a class if it is expanded.

TRBJ2-3	.	TRBV5-4	.	15	TGTGCCAGCAGCTTCCAGGGGTCTAGCACAGATACGCAGTATTTT	CASSFQGSSTDTQYF
TRBJ2-3	.	TRBV5-1	.	13	TGCGCCAGCAGCTACAGGGAGACAGATACGCAGTATTTT	CASSYRETDTQYF
TRBJ2-6	once	TRBV20-1	.	11	TGCAGTGTCGGAGGGGCCAACGTCCTGACTTTC	CSVGGANVLTF
TRBJ2-5	.	TRBV5-6	TRBD1	15	TGTGCCAGCAGCTTCGGACAGGGCCTTCAAGAGACCCAGTACTTC	CASSFGQGLQETQYF
TRBJ1-1	.	TRBV9	TRBD1	14	TGTGCCAGCAGCCTAGACAGGGTGAACACTGAAGCTTTCTTT	CASSLDRVNTEAFF
TRBJ2-3	once	TRBV6-5	.	13	TGTGCCAGCAGTTACGCAGGGGCGGATACGCAGTATTTT	CASSYAGADTQYF
TRBJ1-6	few	TRBV12-2	.	15	TGTGCAAGTCGCCACCCTTTGATGGGGTACTCACCCCTCCACTTT	CASRHPLMGYSPLHF
TRBJ2-7	.	TRBV10-3	TRBD1	17	TGTGCCATCAGTGAGTCGATGAAGATAGACAGGGGATACGAGCAGTACTTC	CAISESMKIDRGYEQYF
TRBJ1-4	.	TRBV4-2	.	15	TGTGCCAGCAGCCATACACAGGGTCCTAATGAAAAACTGTTTTTT	CASSHTQGPNEKLFF
TRBJ2-5	.	TRBV18	TRBD2	16	TGTGCCAGCTCACCGCAACGGACTAGCGGTCTGGAGACCCAGTACTTC	CASSPQRTSGLETQYF
TRBJ1-1	.	TRBV5-1	.	14	TGCGCCAGCAGCTTGGCCAGGAGGAACACTGAAGCTTTCTTT	CASSLARRNTEAFF
TRBJ1-3	.	TRBV18	.	16	TGTGCCAGCTCACAGGGACTCTTGAGCTCTGGAAACACCATATATTTT	CASSQGLLSSGNTIYF
TRBJ1-2	.	TRBV10-3	.	14	TGTGCCACCTCCGGGACCGAGTCCAACTATGGCTACACCTTC	CATSGTESNYGYTF
TRBJ1-1	.	TRBV7-9	.	11	TGTGCCAGCAGAATCGGCCAGGAAGCTTTCTTT	CASRIGQEAFF
TRBJ2-7	once	TRBV5-5	.	17	TGTGCCAGCAGGTATAGGTCAACAGGCTTCAGCTCCTACGAGCAGTACTTC	CASRYRSTGFSSYEQYF
TRBJ1-5	.	TRBV4-1	TRBD1	15	TGCGCCAGCAGCAGACGGACAGGGGCAAATCAGCCCCAGCATTTT	CASSRRTGANQPQHF
TRBJ2-2	once	TRBV7-9	.	14	TGTGCCAGCAGCTTGTTCCAGAACACCGGGGAGCTGTTTTTT	CASSLFQNTGELFF
TRBJ2-1	.	TRBV11-3	.	15	TGTGCCAGCAGCCTCCGGGGGCCCGGGTTGAATGAGCAGTTCTTC	CASSLRGPGLNEQFF
TRBJ1-6	medium-sized	TRBV28	.	16	TGTGCCAGCAGTTCCGGGGACATCTTAGGTTCCTCACCCCTCCACTTT	CASSSGDILGSSPLHF
TRBJ1-1	.	TRBV5-1	.	13	TGCGCCAGCAGCTTAAGCGGGCAGAATGAAGCTTTCTTT	CASSLSGQNEAFF
TRBJ2-7	.	TRBV7-9	.	16	TGTGCCAGCAGCCCTTCCTTCGACAGGAGCTCCTACGAGCAGTACTTC	CASSPSFDRSSYEQYF
TRBJ1-1	.	TRBV5-6	TRBD1	17	TGTGCCAGCAGCTTGGGAGGACAGGGAATAGGAAACACTGAAGCTTTCTTT	CASSLGGQGIGNTEAFF
TRBJ1-4	.	TRBV9	.	15	TGTGCCAGCAGCGTTTATGAGGGCCGTAATGAAAAACTGTTTTTT	CASSVYEGRNEKLFF
TRBJ2-7	.	TRBV27	.	14	TGTGCCAGCAGTTTAGAATGGGGACCTTACGAGCAGTACTTC	CASSLEWGPYEQYF
TRBJ2-1	.	TRBV10-1	.	14	TGCGCCAGCAGCCCCTCAGGGGGGGGTAATGAGCAGTTCTTC	CASSPSGGGNEQFF
TRBJ2-2	.	TRBV7-8	TRBD2	16	TGTGCCAGCAGTCCTAGCGGGGGCTATAACACCGGGGAGCTGTTTTTT	CASSPSGGYNTGELFF
TRBJ2-2	.	TRBV5-1	TRBD2	17	TGCGCCAGCAGCTCCTCGGGGCCTAGCGGGAAGACCGGGGAGCTGTTTTTT	CASSSSGPSGKTGELFF
TRBJ1-4	.	TRBV6-5	.	14	TGTGCCAGCAGTAAACTGGGAGTCGGGGAAAAACTGTTTTTT	CASSKLGVGEKLFF
TRBJ2-2	.	TRBV5-4	TRBD1	12	TGTGCCAGCAGCCAGACAGGGGTGAAGCTGTTTTTT	CASSQTGVKLFF
TRBJ1-6	once	TRBV6-1	.	13	TGTGCCAGCAGGAAACGCGGGGCAGCACCCCTCCACTTT	CASRKRGAAPLHF
TRBJ2-7	.	TRBV2	TRBD2	16	TGTGCCAGCACTAAAGAAAGTTCTAGCGGGGGGTCCGAGCAGTACTTC	CASTKESSSGGSEQYF
TRBJ1-2	.	TRBV29-1	TRBD1	14	TGCAGCGTTGAAACAACCGGGACAGGCTATGGCTACACCTTC	CSVETTGTGYGYTF
TRBJ1-4	.	TRBV7-9	.	14	TGTGCCAGCAGCTTATCCTTCTCTAATGAAAAACTGTTTTTT	CASSLSFSNEKLFF
TRBJ1-2	.	TRBV6-4	TRBD1	14	TGTGCCAGCAGTGGAGGACAGGGCGATTCTGGCTACACCTTC	CASSGGQGDSGYTF
TRBJ1-2	.	TRBV5-1	.	12	TGCGCCAGCAGCGAGGACAGTATGGGCTACACCTTC	CASSEDSMGYTF
TRBJ1-4	.	TRBV18	.	14	TGTGCCAGCTCAGACAGAGCAACTAATGAAAAACTGTTTTTT	CASSDRATNEKLFF
TRBJ2-3	.	TRBV6-5	.	15	TGTGCCAGCAGTTACTCGAGGGTAGGGGAATATACGCAGTATTTT	CASSYSRVGEYTQYF
TRBJ1-2	.	TRBV13	.	14	TGTGCCAGCAGCTTTCTTTCACAGGGCCATGGCTACACCTTC	CASSFLSQGHGYTF
TRBJ2-2	.	TRBV2	.	14	TGTGCCACCAGGCCCCAGCTAAACACCGGGGAGCTGTTTTTT	CATRPQLNTGELFF
TRBJ2-3	.	TRBV14	.	12	TGTGCCAGCAGCCAAGATCGGGGAACGCAGTATTTT	CASSQDRGTQYF
TRBJ1-2	.	TRBV10-3	TRBD1	13	TGTGCCATCAGCATACAGGGGAGAGATGGCTACACCTTC	CAISIQGRDGYTF
TRBJ2-7	.	TRBV18	TRBD1	14	TGTGCCAGCTCACCACCACACAGGGGCGACGAGCAGTACTTC	CASSPPHRGDEQYF
TRBJ1-1	.	TRBV7-8	TRBD1	18	TGTGCCAGCAGCCCAACTACCCTCGGACAGGGCTTGAGCACTGAAGCTTTCTTT	CASSPTTLGQGLSTEAFF
TRBJ2-1	.	TRBV5-6	TRBD2	14	TGTGCCAGCAGCGGGGGACTAGCGGTCAATGAGCAGTTCTTC	CASSGGLAVNEQFF
TRBJ1-1	.	TRBV9	TRBD1	14	TGTGCCAGCAGCGCGGCTACAGGGGAGACTGAAGCTTTCTTT	CASSAATGETEAFF
TRBJ2-1	.	TRBV7-2	.	12	TGTGCCAGCAGCTTAGATGTGGGGGAGCAGTTCTTC	CASSLDVGEQFF
TRBJ2-5	once	TRBV5-6	TRBD2	14	TGTGCCAGCAGCTTGGTTACTAGCGCAAAGACCCAGTACTTC	CASSLVTSAKTQYF
TRBJ2-7	.	TRBV28	TRBD1	14	TGTGCCAGCAGTAGGGACAGGGGGGTTCACGAGCAGTACTTC	CASSRDRGVHEQYF
TRBJ1-4	.	TRBV11-2	.	11	TGTGCCAGCAGCTCAGGGGAAAAACTGTTTTTT	CASSSGEKLFF
TRBJ1-6	.	TRBV5-6	.	16	TGTGCCAGCAGCTTGGCAAGGTTTTCCTATAATTCACCCCTCCACTTT	CASSLARFSYNSPLHF
TRBJ2-1	.	TRBV11-3	TRBD1	15	TGTGCCAGCAGCAACCGGGACAGGGTTACCAATGAGCAGTTCTTC	CASSNRDRVTNEQFF
TRBJ1-5	.	TRBV5-1	.	16	TGCGCCAGCAGCTTGGACAGTCGTAATAGCAATCAGCCCCAGCATTTT	CASSLDSRNSNQPQHF
TRBJ2-6	.	TRBV5-1	TRBD2	16	TGCGCCAGCAGAGGCGGGAGGGGCTCTGGGGCCAACGTCCTGACTTTC	CASRGGRGSGANVLTF